A single sample gave rise to the 26 T cell receptor beta chains below, sequenced in a study of T cell responses to AZD1222 COVID-19 vaccine. Clones were read by immunoSEQ multiplex PCR, and TCRdb kept only the in-frame ones, dropping some. This sample has roughly 150,000 clones, with approximately 92% found just once. The sample was peripheral blood, taken on day 0 of AZD1222 vaccination. These receptor sequences come from an adult in good health.

The CDR3 region has the DNA TGTGCCAGCAGCCAGGGCGTCTTCGGGGTCCCCACAGATACGCAGTATTTT. It encodes CASSQGVFGVPTDTQYF. J is TRBJ2-3 and V is TRBV14, with D perhaps TRBD2 (5 bases). The ends were cut back, 3 bases at V and 2 bases at J, with 18 bases in the middle. CDR1 and CDR2 (germline): SGHDN, FVKESK. The CDR3 extends over 17 amino acids.

The rearrangement uses TRBV3-1 (or the pseudogene TRBV3-2) and TRBJ2-1; tentative D call: TRBD1 (5 bases). The V end was cut by 4 bases, the J end by 5 bases, with 15 bases between. CDR1 and CDR2 from the germline V gene are LGHDT and YNNKEL (reference sequence). The CDR3 extends over 15 amino acids. The DNA for the CDR3 is TGTGCCAGCAGCCCAAGGGGCCTAAGGAACAATGAGCAGTTCTTC. Amino acids: CASSPRGLRNNEQFF.

This clone appeared a single time. CDR3 in DNA: TGTGCCAGCAGTGCAGGGGGCTTTTCCCCCGGGGAGCTGTTTTTT. Its protein is CASSAGGFSPGELFF. V is TRBV5-4 and J is TRBJ2-2, with 8 nucleotides matching TRBD1. Germline CDR1 and CDR2: SGHNT and YYREEE (reference sequence). With V trimmed by 5 bases and J by 6 bases, 9 bases remained unmatched. The CDR3 extends over 15 amino acids. Variable domain in full (rest from reference TRBV5-4 and TRBJ2-2): ETGVTQSPTHLIKTRGQQVTLRCSSQSGHNTVSWYQQALGQGPQFIFQYYREEENGRGNFPPRFSGLQFPNYSSELNVNALELDDSALYLCASSAGGFSPGELFFGEGSRLTVL.

The chain couples TRBV6-5 to TRBJ2-7; 8 bases are shared with TRBD1. The CDR3 is 14 amino acids. Germline V gene lookup returns CDR1 MNHEY and CDR2 SVGAGI. Trimming cost V 0 bases and J 6 bases; bases outside gene matches: 4. CDR3 loop: CASSYSQTGAEQYF. DNA of the CDR3: TGTGCCAGCAGTTACTCCCAGACAGGGGCCGAGCAGTACTTC.

The rearrangement joins TRBV12-2 to TRBJ2-3; the tabulated D call, TRBD2, remains unverified against the DNA. TRBV12-2 is labeled a pseudogene. The CDR3 spans 19 residues. Here the CDR3 reads CASRLALGGLAGATDTQYF. The CDR3 DNA follows: TGTGCAAGTCGCTTAGCGCTAGGAGGGCTAGCGGGGGCAACAGATACGCAGTATTTT.

The chain employs TRBV19 and TRBJ1-5, with unresolved D. The CDR3 is 12 amino acids. V was trimmed by 6 bases and J by 9 bases, leaving 12 bases between them. Germline V lookup: CDR1 LNHDA, CDR2 SQIVND (reference sequence). CDR3 in amino acids: CASSQTPSPQHF. The DNA for the CDR3 is TGTGCCAGTAGCCAGACTCCATCGCCCCAGCATTTT.

This clone was counted a single time. V usage is TRBV7-9 and J usage is TRBJ1-1, with 7 bases matching TRBD1. The CDR3 spans 15 residues. The V segment lost 6 bases and the J segment 0 bases; nucleotides outside the gene matches: 7. CDR1 is SEHNR and CDR2 is FQNEAQ in the germline V gene (reference sequence). The CDR3 nucleotides read TGTGCCAGCAGGCGGGACAGATTTATGAACACTGAAGCTTTCTTT. Translated, it gives CASRRDRFMNTEAFF.

The chain carries TRBV7-2 and TRBJ2-7; possibly TRBD1 for D (5 bases). The CDR3 totals 16 residues. Germline values: CDR1 SGHTA, CDR2 FQGNSA. V was shortened by 1 base and J by 2 bases, with 15 bases between the two germline ends. CDR3: CASSLVWPGPPYEQYF. CDR3 sequence (DNA): TGTGCCAGCAGCTTAGTTTGGCCAGGGCCCCCCTACGAGCAGTACTTC. The full variable domain, its missing parts supplied by reference TRBV7-2 and TRBJ2-7, is GAGVSQSPSNKVTEKGKDVELRCDPISGHTALYWYRQSLGQGLEFLIYFQGNSAPDKSGLPSDRFSAERTGGSVSTLTIQRTQQEDSAVYLCASSLVWPGPPYEQYFGPGTRLTVT.

The chain carries TRBV9 and TRBJ1-1, with TRBD1 matching over 9 bases. The CDR3 is 14 amino acids. Unmatched junction bases numbered 5, after V lost 3 bases and J lost 5 bases. In germline, CDR1 is SGDLS, CDR2 YYNGEE. CDR3 nucleotides: TGTGCCAGCAGCGGGACAGGGGTAAAGACTGAAGCTTTCTTT. This encodes CASSGTGVKTEAFF.

The CDR3 is CASSPRTGGSEQPQHF. In nucleotides, the CDR3 is TGTGCCAGCTCACCTAGAACAGGGGGCTCCGAGCAGCCCCAGCATTTT. This chain joins TRBV18 and TRBJ1-5; 9 bases match TRBD1. V was clipped by 3 bases and J by 7 bases; unmatched bases: 10. CDR3 size: 16 residues. The germline V gene encodes CDR1 KGHSH and CDR2 LQKENI.

This clone has a single count. The CDR3 protein is CAWISPYEQYF. CDR3 sequence (DNA): TGTGCCTGGATTAGCCCCTACGAGCAGTACTTC. The chain joins TRBV30 to TRBJ2-7; no clear D gene. Trimming removed 4 bases at V and 2 bases at J, with 6 bases between. The CDR3 has 11 residues. In germline, CDR1 is GTSNPN, CDR2 SVGIG (reference sequence).

This sequence joins TRBV10-3 and TRBJ1-2; D gene uncertain. Germline lookup yields CDR1 ENHRY and CDR2 SYGVKD. Trimming cost V 3 bases and J 8 bases, with 19 bases left between them. The length of the CDR3 is 15 residues. CDR3 DNA: TGTGCCATCAGTGACCCCGACCGGGCCTACACGGGCTACACCTTC. Residues: CAISDPDRAYTGYTF.

This chain joins TRBV7-9 and TRBJ2-2, with 9 bases lining up with TRBD2. Germline-derived CDR1 and CDR2 are SEHNR and FQNEAQ (reference sequence). V lost 5 bases to trimming and J lost 3 bases; unmatched junction nucleotides: 7. The CDR3 contains 16 residues. The DNA for the CDR3 is TGTGCCAGCAGCCGAGTAGCGGGGGCCTACACCGGGGAGCTGTTTTTT. Translation: CASSRVAGAYTGELFF.

This clone was detected only once. V and J are TRBV11-2 and TRBJ2-7; a possible D gene is TRBD1 (5 bases). The CDR3 has 13 residues. CDR1 and CDR2 from the germline V gene are SGHAT and FQNNGV. Trimming took 3 bases from V and 2 from J, leaving 8 bases between them. The CDR3, as DNA: TGTGCCAGCAGCTTTACAGGAACCTACGAGCAGTACGTC. This codes for CASSFTGTYEQYV.

This clone has a single count. V and J are TRBV19 and TRBJ1-1; D gene ambiguous. V lost 4 bases and J lost 4, with 10 bases in between. The germline V gene encodes CDR1 LNHDA and CDR2 SQIVND (reference sequence). The CDR3 consists of 13 residues. Here the CDR3 DNA reads TGTGCCAGTAGTACCCCCCGCGCCACTGAAGCTTTCTTT. Protein sequence: CASSTPRATEAFF.

The gene calls are TRBV6-5 and TRBJ1-1; D remains unclear. CDR3 length equals 14 residues. CDR1 is MNHEY and CDR2 is SVGAGI in the germline V gene. V was cut by 2 bases and J by 1 base, with 8 bases left in between. CDR3 bases: TGTGCCAGCAGTTACCGGACGGCGAACACTGAAGCTTTCTTT. Amino acid sequence: CASSYRTANTEAFF.

This clone was found once. This chain joins TRBV18 and TRBJ1-2, with D possibly being TRBD1 (6 bases). V shed 1 base and J shed 7 bases, with 16 bases lying between them. This CDR3 has 15 amino acids. Germline CDR1 and CDR2: KGHSH and LQKENI. CDR3 in amino acids: CASSPRLAGEVGYTF. Written as DNA, the CDR3 is TGTGCCAGCTCACCACGGTTGGCAGGGGAGGTTGGCTACACCTTC.

The chain combines TRBV11-2 with TRBJ2-1, with D possibly matching TRBD1 (6 bases). The germline V gene has CDR1 SGHAT and CDR2 FQNNGV. The length of the CDR3 is 16 residues. The V and J ends lost 5 bases and 1 base respectively, with 15 bases between them. In DNA, the CDR3 is TGTGCCAGCAGCCCAGGGGTAGGCCGTTCCTACAATGAGCAGTTCTTC. Encoded protein: CASSPGVGRSYNEQFF.

The V gene is TRBV7-2, the J gene TRBJ2-5, with a tentative D call TRBD1 (5 bases). The V end was cut by 2 bases, the J end by 3 bases, with 7 bases between. CDR1 is SGHTA and CDR2 is FQGNSA in the germline V gene. The CDR3 spans 13 residues. The DNA of the CDR3 is TGTGCCAGCAGCTTAACCAGGGAAGAGACCCAGTACTTC. Its translation is CASSLTREETQYF.

The V and J genes are TRBV9 and TRBJ1-1, with 7 positions matching TRBD1. The J segment lost 0 bases and the V segment lost 7 bases, leaving 6 bases of the junction unmatched. Germline V gene lookup returns CDR1 SGDLS and CDR2 YYNGEE. This CDR3 is built from 14 residues. CDR3 sequence (DNA): TGTGCCAGCGCGCGAGGGGGCATGAACACTGAAGCTTTCTTT. Protein sequence: CASARGGMNTEAFF.

The chain has TRBV5-6 and TRBJ1-6; D perhaps matches TRBD1 (5 bases). The V and J ends lost 3 bases and 10 bases respectively, with 17 bases between them. This CDR3 is 15 amino acids long. Germline V gives CDR1 SGHDT, CDR2 YYEEEE. CDR3 DNA sequence: TGTGCCAGCAGCTGGGACCTCAGGGATACATCACCCCTCCACTTT. Residues: CASSWDLRDTSPLHF.

J is TRBJ2-7 and V is TRBV5-1; 8 nucleotides align to TRBD1. Germline V gene lookup returns CDR1 SGHRS and CDR2 YFSETQ. V was pared by 3 bases and J by 2 bases, with 1 base of the junction left unmatched. This CDR3 contains 13 residues. CDR3 in DNA: TGCGCCAGCAGCTGGGGACAGGCCTACGAGCAGTACTTC. Amino acids: CASSWGQAYEQYF.

The chain is built from TRBV7-9 and TRBJ2-3; TRBD1 or TRBD2 may be the D gene (7 bases each). Germline values: CDR1 SEHNR, CDR2 FQNEAQ (reference sequence). The V gene lost 5 bases and the J gene lost 3 bases, with 15 bases spanning the gap. This CDR3 is 15 amino acids long. The CDR3 bases are TGTGCCAGCAGCCCCGCAGGGGGGGGTACAGATACGCAGTATTTT. Translating it yields CASSPAGGGTDTQYF.

A few counts support this clone. V usage is TRBV7-8 and J usage is TRBJ1-6; no clear D. Trimming took off 4 bases at V and 7 bases at J, with 17 bases between the two ends. Germline CDR1 SGHVS, CDR2 FQNEAQ. The CDR3 is 16 residues long. The CDR3 sequence: CASSYAASVSNSPLHF. As DNA, the CDR3 is TGTGCCAGCAGCTACGCCGCCTCGGTCTCAAATTCACCCCTCCACTTT.

The chain uses TRBV24-1 and TRBJ2-3; 7 nucleotides match TRBD1. The CDR3 extends over 13 amino acids. Germline-derived CDR1 and CDR2 are KGHDR and SFDVKD. V lost 5 bases to trimming and J lost 6 bases; unmatched junction nucleotides: 4. The CDR3 here is CATSGGTADTQYF. The CDR3 DNA reads as TGTGCCACCAGTGGTGGGACAGCCGATACGCAGTATTTT.

This chain connects TRBV19 to TRBJ1-1; D ambiguous. V dropped 7 bases and J dropped 1 base, with 10 bases sitting between them. The germline CDR1 and CDR2 sequences are LNHDA and SQIVND (reference sequence). The length of the CDR3 is 13 residues. The CDR3 region has the DNA TGTGCCAGTAATAGGAGGGAGAACACTGAAGCTTTCTTT. Translation: CASNRRENTEAFF.